Included here is one T cell receptor beta chain sequence, with context. Its target is not known. Sequencing was performed with immunoSEQ multiplex PCR; in TCRdb, only in-frame clones are kept and a portion is missing. The repertoire consists of 5,500 to 7,500 clones, with approximately 70% occurring once and the leading ten covering 45%. This entry is derived from a study of CD8 T cell repertoires and HIV-1 epitope variants. This CDR3 has 14 amino acids. Germline V gives CDR1 SEHNR, CDR2 FQNEAQ (reference sequence). V trimming: 5 bases; J trimming: 4 bases; junction bases outside the gene matches: 6. This TCR was sampled from a male donor with HIV. The chain couples TRBV7-9 to TRBJ1-2; 8 bases fit TRBD1. Sequenced sample: cultured CD8+ T cells derived from PBMCs. CDR3 sequence (DNA): TGTGCCAGCAGCGAGACAGGGGTGCCCTATGGCTACACCTTC. Translated: CASSETGVPYGYTF.